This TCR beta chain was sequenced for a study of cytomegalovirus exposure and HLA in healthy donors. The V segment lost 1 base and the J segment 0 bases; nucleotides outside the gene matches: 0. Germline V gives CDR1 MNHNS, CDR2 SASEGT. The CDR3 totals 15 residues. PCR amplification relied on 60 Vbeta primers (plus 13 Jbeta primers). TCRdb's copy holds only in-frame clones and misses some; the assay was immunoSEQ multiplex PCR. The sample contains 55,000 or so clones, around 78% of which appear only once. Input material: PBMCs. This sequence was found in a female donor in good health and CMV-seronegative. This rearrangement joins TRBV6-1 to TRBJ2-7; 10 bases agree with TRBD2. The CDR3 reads CASSEGTSGSYEQYF. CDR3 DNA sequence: TGTGCCAGCAGTGAAGGGACTAGCGGCTCCTACGAGCAGTACTTC.